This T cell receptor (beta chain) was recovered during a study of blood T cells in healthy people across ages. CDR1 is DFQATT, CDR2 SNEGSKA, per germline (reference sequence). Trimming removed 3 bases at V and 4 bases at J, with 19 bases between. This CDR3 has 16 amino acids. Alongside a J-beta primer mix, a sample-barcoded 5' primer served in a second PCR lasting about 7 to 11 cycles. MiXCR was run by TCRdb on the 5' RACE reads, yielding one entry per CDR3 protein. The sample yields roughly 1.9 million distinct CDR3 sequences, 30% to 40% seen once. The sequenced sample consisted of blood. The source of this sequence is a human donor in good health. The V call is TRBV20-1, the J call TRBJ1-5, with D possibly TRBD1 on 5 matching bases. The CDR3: CSASKGAGRWNQPQHF. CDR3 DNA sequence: TGCAGTGCTAGTAAAGGGGCAGGCCGTTGGAATCAGCCCCAGCATTTT.